The clone carrying this T cell receptor beta chain was seen a few times. After removal of 7 bases from V and 6 bases from J, the junction contained 7 bases not matched to a gene. The CDR3 consists of 15 residues. Germline CDR1 and CDR2: MDHEN and SYDVKM. Sequenced by immunoSEQ multiplex PCR; TCRdb stores in-frame clones only, minus some. Here the sample spans roughly 250,000 clones, approximately 79% being singletons. The sample comes from a study of blood T cell repertoires in COVID-19. This chain joins TRBV28 and TRBJ1-6; TRBD1 aligns across 9 bases. The clonotype comes from a woman between 35 and 50 years old with active or convalescent COVID-19. The material sequenced was peripheral blood. Here the CDR3 reads CASNERTGANSPLHF. Here the CDR3 DNA reads TGTGCCAGCAACGAAAGGACAGGGGCTAATTCACCCCTCCACTTT.